One sample yielded the 20 T cell receptor beta chains listed below, sequenced in a study of cytomegalovirus exposure and HLA in healthy donors. Data came from immunoSEQ multiplex PCR; TCRdb stores just in-frame clones and leaves some out. Altogether 60,000 or so clones are present, 90% to 95% being singletons, with the ten largest covering 2% to 2.5%. The specimen sequenced was PBMCs. These receptors were obtained from a man aged 18 to 30 in good health and CMV-seronegative.

The chain links TRBV11-2 to TRBJ2-1; 10 nucleotides line up with TRBD2. Germline CDR1 and CDR2: SGHAT and FQNNGV. The CDR3 has 19 residues. V was pared by 5 bases and J by 0 bases, with 13 bases of the junction left unmatched. CDR3 region: CASSPAGTSEGGSYNEQFF. CDR3 in DNA: TGTGCCAGCAGCCCTGCCGGGACTAGCGAAGGGGGCTCCTACAATGAGCAGTTCTTC.

V usage is TRBV5-8 and J usage is TRBJ2-1, with D perhaps TRBD2 (5 bases). Trimming shortened V by 5 bases and J by 8 bases, and 14 bases separated the two germline ends. CDR1 and CDR2 from the germline V gene are SGHTS and YDEGEE. This CDR3 comprises 13 residues. Here the CDR3 DNA reads TGTGCCAGCAGGTATGGGTCGCGGGATGAGCAGTTCTTC. It codes for CASRYGSRDEQFF.

The chain carries TRBV28 and TRBJ2-3; D is possibly TRBD1 (6 bases). CDR1 is MDHEN and CDR2 is SYDVKM in the germline V gene. Trimming shortened V by 5 bases and J by 10 bases, and 10 bases separated the two germline ends. The CDR3 runs 11 residues. The CDR3, as DNA: TGTGCCAGCAGTCTCAGGGGCCCGCAGTATTTT. Its translation: CASSLRGPQYF.

The V call is TRBV20-1, the J call TRBJ1-2; 7 bases match TRBD1. The CDR3 is made up of 11 amino acids. The germline V gene has CDR1 DFQATT and CDR2 SNEGSKA (reference sequence). CDR3 DNA: TGCAGCGCCAGGGACAGAGATGGCTACACCTTC. Its protein is CSARDRDGYTF.

The chain has TRBV30 and TRBJ1-1, with TRBD1 matching over 8 bases. The V gene end was trimmed by 3 bases and the J gene end by 3 bases; junction bases not matched to a gene: 18. This CDR3 spans 18 amino acids. Germline CDR1 reads GTSNPN; CDR2 reads SVGIG (reference sequence). CDR3 DNA: TGTGCCTGGAGGGCATATTGGACAGGGAGGGTTGTGGACACTGAAGCTTTCTTT. This gives the protein CAWRAYWTGRVVDTEAFF.

V gene TRBV28 combines with J gene TRBJ2-3; D ambiguous. Looked up from germline, CDR1 is MDHEN and CDR2 is SYDVKM. The V and J ends lost 2 bases and 5 bases respectively, with 2 bases between them. This CDR3 is 11 amino acids long. CDR3 DNA: TGTGCCAGCAGTTTACAAGATACGCAGTATTTT. Translated, it gives CASSLQDTQYF.

V usage is TRBV5-1 and J usage is TRBJ2-7, with unresolved D. This CDR3 is built from 14 residues. Trimming removed 2 bases at V and 0 bases at J, with 9 bases between. Germline V gene data show CDR1 as SGHRS and CDR2 as YFSETQ. CDR3 DNA sequence: TGCGCCAGCAGCTTCGACACCAACTCCTACGAGCAGTACTTC. It codes for CASSFDTNSYEQYF.

V is TRBV6-1 and J is TRBJ2-3, with D possibly matching TRBD1 (5 bases). Germline V gives CDR1 MNHNS, CDR2 SASEGT. The V gene lost 3 bases and the J gene lost 4 bases, with 11 bases spanning the gap. This CDR3 has 14 amino acids. The CDR3 protein is CASSDRDQADTQYF. Here the CDR3 DNA reads TGTGCCAGCAGTGACAGGGATCAGGCAGATACGCAGTATTTT.

As to this clone: One end of the junction fails to match germline, which may point to a read error. This sample includes further DNA sequences coding for the same CDR3. The chain is built from TRBV2 and TRBJ1-2; 7 bases are shared with TRBD1. CDR3 length: 14 amino acids. The germline CDR1 and CDR2 sequences are SNHLY and FYNNEI. Here the CDR3 DNA reads TGTGCCAGCAGTGTAGGGACAGCCAACTATGGCTACACTTTC. Amino acid sequence: CASSVGTANYGYTF.

The V and J genes are TRBV7-2 and TRBJ2-1; D remains unclear. Trimming stripped 2 bases from V and 9 bases from J, with 11 bases between. Germline CDR1 and CDR2: SGHTA and FQGNSA. This CDR3 has 13 amino acids. CDR3 coding DNA: TGTGCCAGCAGCTTACCACTCTTCGGTGAGCAGTTCTTC. This translates into CASSLPLFGEQFF.

V usage is TRBV18 and J usage is TRBJ2-7, with 8 bases lining up with TRBD1. CDR3 size: 17 residues. J lost 2 bases, V lost 6 bases, and 15 bases had no gene match. The germline V gene has CDR1 KGHSH and CDR2 LQKENI. In DNA form, the CDR3 reads TGTGCCAGCTCCCCTGAATTAAGACAGGGGCACCCCTACGAGCAGTACTTC. It specifies CASSPELRQGHPYEQYF. The full variable domain, in which reference TRBV18 and TRBJ2-7 provide the parts outside the CDR3, is NAGVMQNPRHLVRRRGQEARLRCSPMKGHSHVYWYRQLPEEGLKFMVYLQKENIIDESGMPKERFSAEFPKEGPSILRIQQVVRGDSAAYFCASSPELRQGHPYEQYFGPGTRLTVT.

This clone was counted once. In DNA, the CDR3 is TGTGCCAGCAGCCCATGGGGGGGGAGGACTGAAGCTTTCTTT. It yields the protein CASSPWGGRTEAFF. The chain has TRBV27 and TRBJ1-1; the D gene is possibly TRBD1 (5 bases). Deletions cut 6 bases from V and 5 bases from J, with 16 bases between. CDR3 length equals 14 residues. Germline lookup yields CDR1 MNHEY and CDR2 SMNVEV (reference sequence).

The chain carries TRBV7-9 and TRBJ2-5, with D hard to call. This CDR3 region has 13 residues. Germline V gene data show CDR1 as SEHNR and CDR2 as FQNEAQ (reference sequence). V gave up 4 bases and J gave up 4 bases, with 10 bases separating them. The CDR3 DNA is TGTGCCAGCAGCTCACAGAATCGAGAGACCCAGTACTTC. Its translation is CASSSQNRETQYF.

The chain joins TRBV7-2 to TRBJ1-2; no clear D gene. Germline V lookup: CDR1 SGHTA, CDR2 FQGNSA. The V end lost 5 bases, the J end lost 4 bases, and 14 bases lay between the germline ends. This CDR3 spans 14 amino acids. The CDR3 DNA reads TGTGCCAGCAGCCCCTCGGGGAAGGGCTATGGCTACACCTTC. Its translation: CASSPSGKGYGYTF.

The V gene is TRBV10-3, the J gene TRBJ2-7, with D unresolved. Germline-derived CDR1 and CDR2 are ENHRY and SYGVKD. Deletions cut 4 bases from V and 0 bases from J, with 7 bases between. CDR3 length: 13 amino acids. The CDR3 DNA is TGTGCCATCAGTGGTCACAGCTCCTACGAGCAGTACTTC. Translated: CAISGHSSYEQYF.

The chain has TRBV19 and TRBJ2-2; TRBD2 is a possible D gene (6 bases). There are 14 residues in the CDR3. The germline gives CDR1 LNHDA, CDR2 SQIVND (reference sequence). The germline V and J ends were trimmed by 10 bases and 5 bases, with 17 bases remaining between them. The CDR3 region is CATRAGLTTGELFF. The CDR3 DNA reads TGTGCCACCCGCGCGGGACTGACGACCGGGGAGCTGTTTTTT.

The chain is built from TRBV13 and TRBJ1-1, with 7 bases fitting TRBD1. Germline assignment: CDR1 PRHDT and CDR2 FYEKMQ (reference sequence). This CDR3 is 12 amino acids long. J lost 4 bases, V lost 8 bases, and 4 bases had no gene match. The CDR3 sequence is CASFTGVTEAFF. As DNA, the CDR3 is TGTGCCAGCTTCACAGGGGTCACTGAAGCTTTCTTT.

The chain combines TRBV19 with TRBJ1-5, with D unresolved. Germline assignment: CDR1 LNHDA and CDR2 SQIVND (reference sequence). V lost 8 bases, J lost 0 bases, and 14 bases lay in between. The CDR3 contains 15 residues. CDR3 bases: TGTGCCAGTGCGGGGAACATACATAGCAATCAGCCCCAGCATTTT. Translation gives CASAGNIHSNQPQHF.

This chain connects TRBV6-1 to TRBJ2-2; 8 bases agree with TRBD2. The CDR3 contains 16 residues. V lost 3 bases, J lost 4 bases, and 7 bases stayed unmatched. CDR1 and CDR2 (germline): MNHNS, SASEGT. The CDR3 nucleotides read TGTGCCAGCAGTGATAATGTCGGGAGGGCCACCGGGGAGCTGTTTTTT. Amino acids: CASSDNVGRATGELFF.

This clone was detected only a few times. The chain employs TRBV18 and TRBJ2-7; perhaps TRBD1 as D (7 bases). Trimming removed 4 bases at V and 2 bases at J, with 12 bases between. Looked up from germline, CDR1 is KGHSH and CDR2 is LQKENI. The CDR3 loop spans 14 amino acids. The CDR3 loop reads CASSLRDSAYEQYF. CDR3 nucleotide sequence: TGTGCCAGCTCACTGCGGGACAGCGCCTACGAGCAGTACTTC. The full variable domain, completed using reference TRBV18 and TRBJ2-7, is NAGVMQNPRHLVRRRGQEARLRCSPMKGHSHVYWYRQLPEEGLKFMVYLQKENIIDESGMPKERFSAEFPKEGPSILRIQQVVRGDSAAYFCASSLRDSAYEQYFGPGTRLTVT.